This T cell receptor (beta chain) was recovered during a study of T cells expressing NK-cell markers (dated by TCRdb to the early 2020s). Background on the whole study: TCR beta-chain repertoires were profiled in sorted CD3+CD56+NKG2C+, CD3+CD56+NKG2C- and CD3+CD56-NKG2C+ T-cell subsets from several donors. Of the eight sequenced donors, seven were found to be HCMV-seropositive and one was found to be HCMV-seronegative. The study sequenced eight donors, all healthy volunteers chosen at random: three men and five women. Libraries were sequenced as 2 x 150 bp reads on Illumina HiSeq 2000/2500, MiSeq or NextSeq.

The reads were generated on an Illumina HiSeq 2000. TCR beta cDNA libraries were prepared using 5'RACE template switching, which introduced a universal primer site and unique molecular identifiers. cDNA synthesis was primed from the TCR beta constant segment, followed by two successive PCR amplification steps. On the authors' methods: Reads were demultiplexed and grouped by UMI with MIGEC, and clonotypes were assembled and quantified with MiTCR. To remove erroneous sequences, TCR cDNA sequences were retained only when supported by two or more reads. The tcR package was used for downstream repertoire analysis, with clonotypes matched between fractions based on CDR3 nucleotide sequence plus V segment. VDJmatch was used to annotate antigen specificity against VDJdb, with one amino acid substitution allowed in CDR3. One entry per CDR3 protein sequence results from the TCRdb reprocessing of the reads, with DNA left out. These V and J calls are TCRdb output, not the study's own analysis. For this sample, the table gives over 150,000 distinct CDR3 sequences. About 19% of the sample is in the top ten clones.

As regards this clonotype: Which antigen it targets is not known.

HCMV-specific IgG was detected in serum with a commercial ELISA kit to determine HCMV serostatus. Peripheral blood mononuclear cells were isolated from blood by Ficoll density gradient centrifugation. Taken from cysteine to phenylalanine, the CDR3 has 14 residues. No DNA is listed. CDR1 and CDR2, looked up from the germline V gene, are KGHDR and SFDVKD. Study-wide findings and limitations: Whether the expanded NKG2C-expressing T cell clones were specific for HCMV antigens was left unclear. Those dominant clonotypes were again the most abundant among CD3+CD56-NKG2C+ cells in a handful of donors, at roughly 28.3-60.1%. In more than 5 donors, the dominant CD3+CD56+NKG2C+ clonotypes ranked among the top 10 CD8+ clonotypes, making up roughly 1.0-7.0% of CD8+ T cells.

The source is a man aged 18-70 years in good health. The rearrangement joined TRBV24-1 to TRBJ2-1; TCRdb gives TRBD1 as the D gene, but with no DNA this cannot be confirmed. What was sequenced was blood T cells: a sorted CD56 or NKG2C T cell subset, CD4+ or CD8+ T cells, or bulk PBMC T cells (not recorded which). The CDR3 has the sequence CATSDGTLYNEQFF.